The rows below give T cell receptor beta chains drawn from one sample of a study of OX40 agonist ivuxolimab in advanced cancers. TCRdb's copy holds only in-frame clones and misses some; the assay was immunoSEQ multiplex PCR. The top ten clones hold around 3.2% of a sample with 50,000 to 65,000 clones, about 87% of them seen once. Here the sequenced sample was CD4+ or CD8+ T cells sorted from blood, taken in a trial of the OX40 agonist ivuxolimab. The receptors were gathered from an adult with an advanced solid tumor such as melanoma, head and neck, liver or kidney cancer. Both conserved end residues are part of each CDR3. D genes are given only for firm matches. A clone size is listed for some rows: how often the clone was seen (once, few, many), or a class if it is expanded.

V	length	D	J	size	CDR3	DNA
TRBV29-1	14	NA	TRBJ2-7	once	CSVATRGPSYEQYF	TGCAGCGTTGCGACCAGGGGTCCCTCCTACGAGCAGTACTTC
TRBV29-1	12	NA	TRBJ2-3	NA	CSVEGGTDTQYF	TGCAGCGTTGAGGGCGGGACAGATACGCAGTATTTT
TRBV5-6	14	NA	TRBJ1-2	NA	CASSLGITNYGYTF	TGTGCCAGCAGCTTGGGAATAACCAACTATGGCTACACCTTC
TRBV28	15	TRBD1	TRBJ1-5	NA	CASSVGQGDNQPQHF	TGTGCCAGCAGTGTGGGACAGGGGGACAATCAGCCCCAGCATTTT
TRBV30	15	NA	TRBJ2-1	NA	CAWSEWGRTYNEQFF	TGTGCCTGGAGTGAATGGGGGCGCACCTACAATGAGCAGTTCTTC
TRBV7-9	15	NA	TRBJ2-7	NA	CASSLQGEVNYEQYF	TGTGCCAGCAGCTTACAGGGAGAGGTTAACTACGAGCAGTACTTC
TRBV7-6	13	NA	TRBJ2-7	NA	CASSRAEAYEQYF	TGTGCCAGCAGCAGGGCAGAGGCCTACGAGCAGTACTTC
TRBV10-3	16	TRBD2	TRBJ2-2	NA	CAISVSTSGTFGELFF	TGTGCCATCAGTGTCTCTACTAGCGGGACTTTTGGGGAGCTGTTTTTT
TRBV6-6	13	NA	TRBJ2-7	few	CASRGASGTEQYF	TGTGCCAGCAGGGGGGCTTCCGGCACCGAGCAGTACTTC
TRBV21-1	16	NA	TRBJ2-5	NA	CASSEPGTVFQETQYF	TGTGCCAGCAGCGAACCCGGGACAGTGTTCCAAGAGACCCAGTACTTC
TRBV5-1	15	NA	TRBJ2-1	NA	CASSLQGPTYNEQFF	TGCGCCAGCAGCTTGCAGGGCCCCACCTACAATGAGCAGTTCTTC
TRBV7-2	16	TRBD1	TRBJ2-1	NA	CASSLGPGQSVDEQFF	TGTGCCAGCAGCTTAGGACCGGGACAGAGCGTAGATGAGCAGTTCTTC
TRBV6-5	16	TRBD1	TRBJ1-3	NA	CASSYQTGSDGNTIYF	TGTGCCAGCAGTTACCAGACAGGGTCGGATGGAAACACCATATATTTT
TRBV6-5	14	NA	TRBJ2-2	NA	CASSSARDTGELFF	TGTGCCAGCAGTTCCGCCCGAGACACCGGGGAGCTGTTTTTT
TRBV7-3	18	TRBD1	TRBJ2-3	once	CASSLLTGTGGRADTQYF	TGTGCCAGCAGCTTATTGACTGGGACAGGGGGTAGGGCAGATACGCAGTATTTT
TRBV7-9	15	NA	TRBJ1-1	NA	CASSLAGRRNTEAFF	TGTGCCAGCAGCTTAGCGGGCCGGAGAAACACTGAAGCTTTCTTT
TRBV30	13	NA	TRBJ1-1	few	CAWNRDTGSGAFF	TGTGCCTGGAACCGGGACACAGGGTCGGGAGCTTTCTTT
TRBV10-3	15	TRBD1	TRBJ1-2	NA	CATAQGALTLSGYTF	TGTGCCACGGCTCAGGGGGCGCTAACTTTGAGCGGCTACACCTTC
TRBV7-3	17	NA	TRBJ2-2	NA	CASSITPGGYHAGELFF	TGTGCCAGCAGCATAACTCCCGGGGGATATCACGCCGGGGAGCTGTTTTTT
TRBV27	11	NA	TRBJ2-3	NA	CASSATDTQYF	TGTGCCAGCAGCGCCACAGATACGCAGTATTTT
TRBV30	14	NA	TRBJ2-4	few	CAWSLGVGKNIQYF	TGTGCCTGGAGTCTTGGGGTGGGCAAAAACATTCAGTACTTC
TRBV7-2	15	TRBD1	TRBJ1-2	NA	CASSQPQDRAYGYTF	TGTGCCAGCAGCCAACCCCAGGACAGGGCCTATGGCTACACCTTC
TRBV19	12	NA	TRBJ1-2	NA	CASSIAGYGYTF	TGTGCCAGTAGTATTGCCGGGTACGGCTACACCTTC
TRBV5-4	13	NA	TRBJ1-5	NA	CASSDQGTQPQHF	TGTGCCAGCAGCGATCAGGGCACTCAGCCCCAGCATTTT
TRBV4-1	19	TRBD2	TRBJ2-3	NA	CASSLGLAGDPFATDTQYF	TGCGCCAGCAGCCTGGGACTAGCGGGAGACCCTTTTGCAACAGATACGCAGTATTTT
TRBV5-4	14	TRBD2	TRBJ2-1	NA	CATTGGSSYNEQFF	TGTGCCACCACAGGCGGGAGCTCCTACAATGAGCAGTTCTTC
TRBV5-1	13	NA	TRBJ1-1	NA	CASSFSLGTEAFF	TGCGCCAGCAGCTTCTCGCTTGGGACTGAAGCTTTCTTT
TRBV7-8	14	NA	TRBJ2-7	once	CASSPGRSSYEQYF	TGTGCCAGCAGCCCGGGACGGAGCTCCTACGAGCAGTACTTC
TRBV20-1	11	NA	TRBJ1-2	NA	CSAIPLYGYTF	TGCAGTGCTATCCCCCTATATGGCTACACCTTC
TRBV10-2	13	NA	TRBJ2-5	once	CASTGQRHGTQYF	TGCGCCAGTACTGGACAGCGACACGGGACCCAGTACTTC
TRBV5-6	13	NA	TRBJ1-2	NA	CASSLGQNYGYTF	TGTGCCAGCAGCTTGGGTCAGAACTATGGCTACACCTTC
TRBV7-3	13	NA	TRBJ2-5	NA	CASSLTFQETQYF	TGTGCCAGCAGCTTAACGTTTCAAGAGACCCAGTACTTC
TRBV19	18	TRBD2	TRBJ2-1	NA	CASSPGLAGALRIDEQFF	TGTGCCAGTAGCCCGGGACTAGCGGGAGCCCTAAGGATCGATGAGCAGTTCTTC
TRBV5-4	15	NA	TRBJ1-1	NA	CASSLPPTGNTEAFF	TGTGCCAGCAGCTTGCCCCCGACAGGGAACACTGAAGCTTTCTTT
TRBV2	15	TRBD1	TRBJ2-7	NA	CASSDTGTGFYEQYF	TGTGCCAGCAGTGACACCGGGACAGGGTTCTACGAGCAGTACTTC
TRBV7-8	12	NA	TRBJ2-7	NA	CASSLGRYEQYF	TGTGCCAGCAGCTTAGGACGGTACGAGCAGTACTTC
TRBV5-1	16	TRBD1	TRBJ2-3	NA	CASSPTGQHGADTQYF	TGCGCCAGCAGCCCGACGGGACAGCACGGGGCAGATACGCAGTATTTT
TRBV19	16	NA	TRBJ1-2	NA	CASSSRDTLRHYGYTF	TGTGCCAGTAGTAGCCGGGACACCCTAAGACACTATGGCTACACCTTC
TRBV5-6	15	NA	TRBJ2-5	NA	CASSLASGVQETQYF	TGTGCCAGCAGCTTGGCCTCCGGGGTACAAGAGACCCAGTACTTC
TRBV18	14	NA	TRBJ2-1	NA	CASSPQGGDNEQFF	TGTGCCAGCTCACCACAAGGAGGGGACAATGAGCAGTTCTTC
TRBV10-1	15	TRBD2	TRBJ2-7	NA	CASSGPGTSIYEQYF	TGCGCCAGCAGTGGACCCGGGACTAGTATCTACGAGCAGTACTTC
TRBV10-3	15	TRBD2	TRBJ2-5	NA	CAISPGLAVQETQYF	TGTGCCATTTCTCCGGGACTAGCGGTCCAAGAGACCCAGTACTTC
TRBV7-2	13	NA	TRBJ2-7	NA	CASSSNAGWEQYF	TGTGCCAGCAGCTCTAACGCGGGGTGGGAGCAGTACTTC
TRBV28	13	NA	TRBJ1-2	once	CASREQGNYGYTF	TGTGCCAGCAGGGAACAGGGTAACTATGGCTACACCTTC
TRBV30	14	TRBD1	TRBJ2-1	NA	CAWRRQGTDNEQFF	TGTGCCTGGCGGCGACAGGGTACCGACAATGAGCAGTTCTTC
TRBV4-1	16	NA	TRBJ2-1	NA	CASSPPRTGRYNEQFF	TGCGCCAGCAGCCCACCCCGGACTGGGAGGTACAATGAGCAGTTCTTC
TRBV29-1	10	NA	TRBJ2-7	NA	CSATIGEQYF	TGCAGCGCCACCATTGGCGAGCAGTACTTC
TRBV19	18	TRBD2	TRBJ2-3	NA	CASSRSGTRVLISDTQYF	TGTGCCAGTAGCCGATCCGGGACTAGGGTCCTTATCTCGGATACGCAGTATTTT